The clone carrying this T cell receptor beta chain was found many times. As yet, its antigen is unknown. This sample was included in a study of T cell repertoires in cytomegalovirus infection. Turning to the study itself: Well-studied HLA-B-restricted CMV epitopes were used in the study alongside recently identified HLA-C-restricted ones. Both a matching HLA type and CMV infection were indicated by public TCR beta signatures. Overall study results and limits: Predominance within the ex vivo response was attributable to HLA-C-restricted CMV-specific TCR beta clonotypes. Identification of carriers of CMV plus the relevant HLA was performed using cumulative public TCR beta family frequency.

The length of the CDR3 is 14 residues. With 1 base removed from V and 4 bases from J, the gap between germline ends came to 9 bases. TCRdb re-derived calls from the reads in MiXCR, one entry per CDR3 protein. The sample lists some 920,000 distinct CDR3 sequences, roughly 30% seen once, with more than 12% in the top ten. The source is a human donor in good health (CMV status not recorded). Some clones in this sample may be carry-over from other donors' samples. This sequence joins TRBV12-3 or TRBV12-4 and TRBJ2-3; D may be TRBD2 (6 bases). The sequencing here drew on cultured CD8+ T cells from PBMCs, taken from culture after CMV antigen stimulation. DNA for the CDR3: TGTGCCAGCAGTTTAGGAGGGGAGGCAGATACGCAGTATTTT. It is translated as CASSLGGEADTQYF.